The clone carrying this T cell receptor (beta chain) was observed a handful of times. Its antigen is unknown. This record belongs to a study of vaccination effects on CD4 cells after COVID-19. Viral peptide pools were used in the ViraFEST assay to expand antigen-specific CD4+ T cells, and sequencing came afterward. Cells that had been cultured for about 10 days were the source of isolated CD4+ T cells. Documented for the person is a PCR-confirmed SARS-CoV-2 infection occurring between March and December 2020. Generated by immunoSEQ multiplex PCR, the TCRdb table keeps only in-frame clones and is missing some. This sample yields approximately 70,000 clones, of which around 70% are seen a single time; under 6% belongs to the top ten. The V end lost 0 bases, the J end lost 5 bases, and 8 bases lay between the germline ends. There are 13 residues in the CDR3. CDR1 MNHEY and CDR2 SVGAGI come from the germline V gene.

The sample consisted of CD4+ T cells from PBMCs cultured with HIV peptides, taken before COVID-19 vaccination. Subset here: HIV-1 Nef peptide pool negative control/reference culture. The chain joins TRBV6-5 to TRBJ2-7; D is perhaps TRBD2 (6 bases). The source of this sequence is a human donor who had a prior SARS-CoV-2 infection. CDR3 nucleotides: TGTGCCAGCAGTTACTCGTGGACTAACGAGCAGTACTTC. Amino acid sequence: CASSYSWTNEQYF.